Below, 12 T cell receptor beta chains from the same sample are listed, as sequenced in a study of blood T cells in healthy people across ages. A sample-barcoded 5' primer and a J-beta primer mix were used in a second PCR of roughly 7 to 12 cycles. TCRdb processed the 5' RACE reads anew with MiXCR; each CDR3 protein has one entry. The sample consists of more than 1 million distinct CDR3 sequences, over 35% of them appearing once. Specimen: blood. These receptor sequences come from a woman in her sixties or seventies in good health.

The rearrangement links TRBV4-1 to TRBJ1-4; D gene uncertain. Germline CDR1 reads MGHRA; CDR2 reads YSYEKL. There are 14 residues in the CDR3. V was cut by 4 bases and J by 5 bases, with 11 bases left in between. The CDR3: CASSRDQGNEKLFF. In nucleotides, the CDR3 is TGCGCCAGCAGCCGTGACCAAGGGAATGAAAAACTGTTTTTT.

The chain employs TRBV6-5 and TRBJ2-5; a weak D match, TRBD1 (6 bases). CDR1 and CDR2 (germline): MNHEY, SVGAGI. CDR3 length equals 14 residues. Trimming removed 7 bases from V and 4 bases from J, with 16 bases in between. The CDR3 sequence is CASTKTGRGETQYF. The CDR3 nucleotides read TGTGCCAGCACCAAGACAGGTCGGGGAGAGACCCAGTACTTC.

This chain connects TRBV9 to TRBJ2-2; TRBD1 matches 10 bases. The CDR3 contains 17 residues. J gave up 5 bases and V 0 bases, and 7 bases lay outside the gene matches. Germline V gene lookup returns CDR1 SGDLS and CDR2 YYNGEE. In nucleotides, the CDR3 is TGTGCCAGCAGCGTAGGAGGACAGGGGGTTTTAACCGGGGAGCTGTTTTTT. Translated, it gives CASSVGGQGVLTGELFF.

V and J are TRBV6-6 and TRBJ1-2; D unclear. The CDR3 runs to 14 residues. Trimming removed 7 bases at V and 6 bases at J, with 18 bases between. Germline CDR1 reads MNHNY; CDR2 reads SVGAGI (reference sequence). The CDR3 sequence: CASTLREAAHGYTF. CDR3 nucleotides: TGTGCCAGCACCTTACGTGAGGCTGCCCATGGCTACACCTTC.

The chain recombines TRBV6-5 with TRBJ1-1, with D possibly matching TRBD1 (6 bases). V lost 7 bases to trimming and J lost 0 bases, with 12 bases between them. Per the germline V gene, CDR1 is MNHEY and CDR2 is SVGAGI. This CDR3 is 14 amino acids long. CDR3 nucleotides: TGTGCCAGCACCAAGACAGGAATGAACACTGAAGCTTTCTTT. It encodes CASTKTGMNTEAFF.

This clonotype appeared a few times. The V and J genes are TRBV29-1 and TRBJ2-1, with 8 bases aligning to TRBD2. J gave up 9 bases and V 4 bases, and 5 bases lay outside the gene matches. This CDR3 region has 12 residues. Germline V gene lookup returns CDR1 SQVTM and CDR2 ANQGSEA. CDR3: CSVAGGSREQFF. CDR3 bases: TGCAGCGTTGCGGGAGGGTCCCGTGAGCAGTTCTTC.

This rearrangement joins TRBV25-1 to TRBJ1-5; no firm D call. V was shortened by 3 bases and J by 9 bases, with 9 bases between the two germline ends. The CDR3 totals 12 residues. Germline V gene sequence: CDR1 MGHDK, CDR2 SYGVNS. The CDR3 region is CASSEGFWPQHF. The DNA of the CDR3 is TGTGCCAGCAGTGAGGGTTTTTGGCCCCAGCATTTT.

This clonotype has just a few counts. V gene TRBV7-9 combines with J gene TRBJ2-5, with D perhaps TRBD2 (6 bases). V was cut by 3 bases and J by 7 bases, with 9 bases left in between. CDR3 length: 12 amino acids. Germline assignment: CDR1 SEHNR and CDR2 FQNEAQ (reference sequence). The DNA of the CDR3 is TGTGCCAGCAGCTTCCAGGGAGGGACCCAGTACTTC. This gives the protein CASSFQGGTQYF.

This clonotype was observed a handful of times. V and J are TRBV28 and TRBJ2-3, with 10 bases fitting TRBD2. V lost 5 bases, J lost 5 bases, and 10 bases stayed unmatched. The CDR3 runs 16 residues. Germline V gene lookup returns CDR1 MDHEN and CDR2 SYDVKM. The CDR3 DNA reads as TGTGCCAGCAGTGCCCCTCTAGCGGGAGTCGGAGATACGCAGTATTTT. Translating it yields CASSAPLAGVGDTQYF.

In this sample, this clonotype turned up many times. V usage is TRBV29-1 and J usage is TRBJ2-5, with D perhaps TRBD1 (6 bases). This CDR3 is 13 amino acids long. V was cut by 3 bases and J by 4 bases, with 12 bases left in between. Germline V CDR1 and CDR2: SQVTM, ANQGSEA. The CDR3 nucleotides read TGCAGCGTTGAGTCCGGACAGATAGAGACCCAGTACTTC. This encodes CSVESGQIETQYF.

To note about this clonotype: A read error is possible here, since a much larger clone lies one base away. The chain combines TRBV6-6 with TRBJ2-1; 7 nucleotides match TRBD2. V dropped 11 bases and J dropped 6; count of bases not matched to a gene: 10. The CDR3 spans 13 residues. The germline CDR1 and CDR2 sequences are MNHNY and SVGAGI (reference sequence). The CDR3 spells CARKGGSGNEQFF. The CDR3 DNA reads TGTGCCCGCAAAGGCGGGAGCGGCAATGAGCAGTTCTTC.

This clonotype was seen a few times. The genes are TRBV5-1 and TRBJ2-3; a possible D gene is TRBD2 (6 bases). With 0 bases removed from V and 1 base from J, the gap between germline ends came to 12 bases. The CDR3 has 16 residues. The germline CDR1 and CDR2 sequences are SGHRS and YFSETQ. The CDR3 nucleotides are TGCGCCAGCAGCTTGGTACGGAGGGGCGGCACAGATACGCAGTATTTT. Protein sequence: CASSLVRRGGTDTQYF.